Shown below are 23 T cell receptor beta chains from a single sample sequenced in a study of shared clonotypes between healthy human individuals. Naive CD8 cells lacked CD45RO and underwent positive selection for CCR7, leaving out terminally differentiated effector memory CD45RA+ cells. Clones were read by immunoSEQ multiplex PCR, and TCRdb kept only the in-frame ones, dropping some. The sample carries 1.5 million to 2.5 million clones, about 95% recorded once. The sample comprised naive CD8+ T cells sorted from blood. The source of these receptors is a man between 18 and 35 years old in good health.

The V gene is TRBV10-1, the J gene TRBJ2-7, with D hard to call. V lost 8 bases to trimming and J lost 7 bases, with 9 bases between them. The CDR3 is made up of 10 amino acids. Germline CDR1 and CDR2: WNHNN and SYGVQD (reference sequence). Here the CDR3 reads CASEVAEQYF. In DNA, the CDR3 is TGCGCCAGCGAAGTCGCGGAGCAGTACTTC.

The chain has TRBV7-9 and TRBJ2-3, with 11 bases that match TRBD2. The germline V gene encodes CDR1 SEHNR and CDR2 FQNEAQ (reference sequence). Unmatched junction bases numbered 3, after V lost 0 bases and J lost 4 bases. This CDR3 is built from 16 residues. The CDR3 sequence is CASSLALAGGADTQYF. CDR3 nucleotide sequence: TGTGCCAGCAGCTTAGCGCTAGCGGGGGGCGCAGATACGCAGTATTTT.

The rearrangement uses TRBV7-6 and TRBJ2-1, with a weak D call TRBD2 (6 bases). With 10 bases removed from V and 6 bases from J, the gap between germline ends came to 19 bases. Germline V CDR1 and CDR2: SGHVS, FNYEAQ. This CDR3 region has 14 residues. DNA of the CDR3: TGTGCCACCACCCCGGTGGCTAGCGTCAATGAGCAGTTCTTC. The encoded protein is CATTPVASVNEQFF.

The CDR3 reads CAQQDRGNTGELFF. The CDR3 nucleotides are TGTGCCCAACAGGACCGGGGAAACACCGGGGAGCTGTTTTTT. This sequence joins TRBV30 and TRBJ2-2; possibly TRBD1 or TRBD2 for D (5 bases each). CDR1 and CDR2 (germline): GTSNPN, SVGIG (reference sequence). With 8 bases removed from V and 2 bases from J, the gap between germline ends came to 15 bases. The CDR3 consists of 14 residues.

The CDR3: CSPGPMNTEAFF. In DNA, the CDR3 is TGTTCCCCTGGCCCGATGAACACTGAAGCTTTCTTT. The chain combines TRBV7-6 with TRBJ1-1; D remains ambiguous. The germline gives CDR1 SGHVS, CDR2 FNYEAQ. CDR3 length equals 12 residues.

The chain recombines TRBV4-1 with TRBJ2-2; possibly TRBD1 or TRBD2 for D (6 bases each). CDR1 and CDR2 (germline): MGHRA, YSYEKL. This CDR3 region has 17 residues. V was pared by 1 base and J by 0 bases, with 12 bases between. The CDR3 DNA follows: TGCGCCAGCAGCCAAGTGGGGGGCAGGGCGAACACCGGGGAGCTGTTTTTT. Translation: CASSQVGGRANTGELFF.

The CDR3 nucleotides are TGTGCCAGCACTCCAATGGGGCCAACCTACGAGCAGTACTTC. Its translation: CASTPMGPTYEQYF. The rearrangement links TRBV27 to TRBJ2-7; tentatively, D is TRBD1 (5 bases). V shed 7 bases and J shed 2 bases, with 15 bases lying between them. The CDR3 is 14 amino acids. CDR1 is MNHEY and CDR2 is SMNVEV in the germline V gene (reference sequence).

The rearrangement uses TRBV4-3 and TRBJ2-7, with TRBD1 as a possible D gene (5 bases). CDR3 length: 15 residues. CDR1 and CDR2 from the germline V gene are LGHNA and YSLEER. V lost 0 bases and J 3 bases, leaving 12 bases between the germline ends. Here the CDR3 reads CASSQDQGTGYEQYF. The CDR3 coding sequence is TGCGCCAGCAGCCAAGATCAAGGTACAGGCTACGAGCAGTACTTC.

This chain connects TRBV9 to TRBJ2-5, with 7 bases fitting TRBD2. The CDR3 loop spans 14 amino acids. CDR1 is SGDLS and CDR2 is YYNGEE in the germline V gene. V trimming: 4 bases; J trimming: 5 bases; junction bases outside the gene matches: 8. In nucleotides, the CDR3 is TGTGCCAGCAGCCCCCATGGGGGGGGTGAGACCCAGTACTTC. Translating gives CASSPHGGGETQYF.

The J gene is TRBJ1-1, the V gene TRBV27; 7 positions agree with TRBD1. Germline CDR1 MNHEY, CDR2 SMNVEV (reference sequence). J was trimmed by 5 bases and V by 4 bases; bases with no gene match: 10. This CDR3 comprises 15 residues. For the CDR3, the DNA is TGTGCCAGCAGTTCCCCGGGGACAGTTATGACTGAAGCTTTCTTT. As protein: CASSSPGTVMTEAFF.

This chain connects TRBV11-1 to TRBJ1-1; D call uncertain. Trimming cost V 5 bases and J 4 bases, with 11 bases left between them. CDR3 size: 13 residues. Per germline, CDR1 SGHAT and CDR2 FQDESV (reference sequence). The CDR3 spells CASSPKGGTEAFF. In DNA, the CDR3 is TGTGCCAGCAGCCCCAAAGGAGGCACTGAAGCTTTCTTT.

This chain connects TRBV7-9 to TRBJ2-5; TRBD1 aligns across 9 bases. With 4 bases clipped from V and 4 bases from J, the junction kept 4 bases outside the gene matches. Germline CDR1 reads SEHNR; CDR2 reads FQNEAQ (reference sequence). The CDR3 has 14 amino acids. CDR3 bases: TGTGCCAGCAGCTCTTCGGGACAGGGAGAGACCCAGTACTTC. It codes for CASSSSGQGETQYF.

This chain uses TRBV27 with TRBJ2-7, with 7 bases lining up with TRBD1. Trimming took 5 bases from V and 6 from J; bases not matched to a gene: 16. Germline V gene sequence: CDR1 MNHEY, CDR2 SMNVEV (reference sequence). The CDR3 loop spans 16 amino acids. The CDR3 region is CASSPLTGWGIGEQYF. CDR3 in DNA: TGTGCCAGCAGTCCACTGACAGGGTGGGGGATTGGCGAGCAGTACTTC.

V usage is TRBV28 and J usage is TRBJ1-4; the D is unclear. The V gene lost 1 base and the J gene lost 8 bases, with 14 bases spanning the gap. The germline V gene encodes CDR1 MDHEN and CDR2 SYDVKM. The CDR3 spans 15 residues. The CDR3 DNA reads TGTGCCAGCAGTTTATTGCTCAGCCCCCGCGAAAAACTGTTTTTT. Translating gives CASSLLLSPREKLFF.

The chain carries TRBV27 and TRBJ1-6; TRBD1 might be the D (6 bases). The ends were cut back, 4 bases at V and 9 bases at J, with 16 bases in the middle. The CDR3 extends over 15 amino acids. CDR1 and CDR2 (germline): MNHEY, SMNVEV (reference sequence). In DNA, the CDR3 is TGTGCCAGCAGTTCAGACACAGGGACCCGTTCACCCCTCCACTTT. It specifies CASSSDTGTRSPLHF.

The rearrangement joins TRBV4-1 to TRBJ1-2; TRBD1 aligns across 8 bases. V dropped 0 bases and J dropped 2; count of bases not matched to a gene: 8. Germline V lookup: CDR1 MGHRA, CDR2 YSYEKL. The CDR3 is 17 residues long. The CDR3 spells CASSQEDRGTLNYGYTF. The CDR3 DNA is TGCGCCAGCAGCCAAGAAGACAGGGGCACACTAAACTATGGCTACACCTTC.

This sequence joins TRBV6-5 and TRBJ2-5, with 7 nucleotides matching TRBD2. Per the germline V gene, CDR1 is MNHEY and CDR2 is SVGAGI. This CDR3 contains 13 residues. V shed 7 bases, J shed 5 bases, and the junction held 7 bases outside the gene matches. CDR3 amino acids: CASMGGAGETQYF. The CDR3 DNA is TGTGCCAGCATGGGAGGGGCGGGGGAGACCCAGTACTTC.

This clone was seen just once. V is TRBV7-2 and J is TRBJ2-7, with no clear D. Germline V gene lookup returns CDR1 SGHTA and CDR2 FQGNSA. There are 15 residues in the CDR3. V was trimmed by 5 bases and J by 3 bases, leaving 17 bases between them. The CDR3 DNA is TGTGCCAGCAGCCCGAACCGTGCGTCTGGCTACGAGCAGTACTTC. Its protein is CASSPNRASGYEQYF.

The rearrangement uses TRBV30 and TRBJ1-6; 8 bases fit TRBD1. V lost 3 bases, J lost 8 bases, and 6 bases stayed unmatched. Looked up from germline, CDR1 is GTSNPN and CDR2 is SVGIG (reference sequence). The CDR3 covers 14 residues. CDR3 in amino acids: CAWSSGQGYSPLHF. The CDR3 region has the DNA TGTGCCTGGAGCTCCGGACAGGGCTATTCACCCCTCCACTTT.

To note about this clone: The same CDR3 also results from other DNA sequences found in this sample. This chain joins TRBV11-3 and TRBJ2-3, with TRBD1 identical over 9 bases. The trim removed 4 bases at V and 3 bases at J, leaving 2 bases unmatched. This CDR3 spans 14 amino acids. Germline CDR1 SGHNT, CDR2 YENEEA. CDR3 protein: CASSSGQGTDTQYF. The CDR3 DNA reads TGTGCCAGCAGCTCAGGACAGGGGACAGATACGCAGTATTTT. The complete variable domain, with remaining parts taken from reference TRBV11-3 and TRBJ2-3, reads EAGVVQSPRYKIIEKKQPVAFWCNPISGHNTLYWYLQNLGQGPELLIRYENEEAVDDSQLPKDRFSAERLKGVDSTLKIQPAELGDSAVYLCASSSGQGTDTQYFGPGTRLTVL.

V usage is TRBV11-2 and J usage is TRBJ1-5, with 7 bases lining up with TRBD1. Germline-derived CDR1 and CDR2 are SGHAT and FQNNGV. V was pared by 5 bases and J by 7 bases, with 11 bases of the junction left unmatched. The CDR3 sequence is 15 residues long. CDR3 DNA sequence: TGTGCCAGCAGCCTCCAGGGGGGAGGAGGACAGCCCCAGCATTTT. The encoded protein is CASSLQGGGGQPQHF.

The genes are TRBV4-2 and TRBJ1-1; TRBD1 might be the D (6 bases). The CDR3 is 12 residues long. The V gene's germline CDR1 is LGHNA and CDR2 YNFKEQ. Trimming stripped 3 bases from V and 7 bases from J, with 9 bases between. CDR3 sequence: CASSHTTGEAFF. The CDR3 coding sequence is TGTGCCAGCAGCCACACGACAGGTGAAGCTTTCTTT.

The chain joins TRBV27 to TRBJ2-1; 10 nucleotides line up with TRBD2. Germline V CDR1 and CDR2: MNHEY, SMNVEV (reference sequence). The length of the CDR3 is 14 residues. Losses at the gene ends were 5 bases for V and 6 bases for J; bases not matched to a gene: 4. CDR3 nucleotides: TGTGCCAGCAGTGAGGGACTAGCGCCCAATGAGCAGTTCTTC. Translating gives CASSEGLAPNEQFF.